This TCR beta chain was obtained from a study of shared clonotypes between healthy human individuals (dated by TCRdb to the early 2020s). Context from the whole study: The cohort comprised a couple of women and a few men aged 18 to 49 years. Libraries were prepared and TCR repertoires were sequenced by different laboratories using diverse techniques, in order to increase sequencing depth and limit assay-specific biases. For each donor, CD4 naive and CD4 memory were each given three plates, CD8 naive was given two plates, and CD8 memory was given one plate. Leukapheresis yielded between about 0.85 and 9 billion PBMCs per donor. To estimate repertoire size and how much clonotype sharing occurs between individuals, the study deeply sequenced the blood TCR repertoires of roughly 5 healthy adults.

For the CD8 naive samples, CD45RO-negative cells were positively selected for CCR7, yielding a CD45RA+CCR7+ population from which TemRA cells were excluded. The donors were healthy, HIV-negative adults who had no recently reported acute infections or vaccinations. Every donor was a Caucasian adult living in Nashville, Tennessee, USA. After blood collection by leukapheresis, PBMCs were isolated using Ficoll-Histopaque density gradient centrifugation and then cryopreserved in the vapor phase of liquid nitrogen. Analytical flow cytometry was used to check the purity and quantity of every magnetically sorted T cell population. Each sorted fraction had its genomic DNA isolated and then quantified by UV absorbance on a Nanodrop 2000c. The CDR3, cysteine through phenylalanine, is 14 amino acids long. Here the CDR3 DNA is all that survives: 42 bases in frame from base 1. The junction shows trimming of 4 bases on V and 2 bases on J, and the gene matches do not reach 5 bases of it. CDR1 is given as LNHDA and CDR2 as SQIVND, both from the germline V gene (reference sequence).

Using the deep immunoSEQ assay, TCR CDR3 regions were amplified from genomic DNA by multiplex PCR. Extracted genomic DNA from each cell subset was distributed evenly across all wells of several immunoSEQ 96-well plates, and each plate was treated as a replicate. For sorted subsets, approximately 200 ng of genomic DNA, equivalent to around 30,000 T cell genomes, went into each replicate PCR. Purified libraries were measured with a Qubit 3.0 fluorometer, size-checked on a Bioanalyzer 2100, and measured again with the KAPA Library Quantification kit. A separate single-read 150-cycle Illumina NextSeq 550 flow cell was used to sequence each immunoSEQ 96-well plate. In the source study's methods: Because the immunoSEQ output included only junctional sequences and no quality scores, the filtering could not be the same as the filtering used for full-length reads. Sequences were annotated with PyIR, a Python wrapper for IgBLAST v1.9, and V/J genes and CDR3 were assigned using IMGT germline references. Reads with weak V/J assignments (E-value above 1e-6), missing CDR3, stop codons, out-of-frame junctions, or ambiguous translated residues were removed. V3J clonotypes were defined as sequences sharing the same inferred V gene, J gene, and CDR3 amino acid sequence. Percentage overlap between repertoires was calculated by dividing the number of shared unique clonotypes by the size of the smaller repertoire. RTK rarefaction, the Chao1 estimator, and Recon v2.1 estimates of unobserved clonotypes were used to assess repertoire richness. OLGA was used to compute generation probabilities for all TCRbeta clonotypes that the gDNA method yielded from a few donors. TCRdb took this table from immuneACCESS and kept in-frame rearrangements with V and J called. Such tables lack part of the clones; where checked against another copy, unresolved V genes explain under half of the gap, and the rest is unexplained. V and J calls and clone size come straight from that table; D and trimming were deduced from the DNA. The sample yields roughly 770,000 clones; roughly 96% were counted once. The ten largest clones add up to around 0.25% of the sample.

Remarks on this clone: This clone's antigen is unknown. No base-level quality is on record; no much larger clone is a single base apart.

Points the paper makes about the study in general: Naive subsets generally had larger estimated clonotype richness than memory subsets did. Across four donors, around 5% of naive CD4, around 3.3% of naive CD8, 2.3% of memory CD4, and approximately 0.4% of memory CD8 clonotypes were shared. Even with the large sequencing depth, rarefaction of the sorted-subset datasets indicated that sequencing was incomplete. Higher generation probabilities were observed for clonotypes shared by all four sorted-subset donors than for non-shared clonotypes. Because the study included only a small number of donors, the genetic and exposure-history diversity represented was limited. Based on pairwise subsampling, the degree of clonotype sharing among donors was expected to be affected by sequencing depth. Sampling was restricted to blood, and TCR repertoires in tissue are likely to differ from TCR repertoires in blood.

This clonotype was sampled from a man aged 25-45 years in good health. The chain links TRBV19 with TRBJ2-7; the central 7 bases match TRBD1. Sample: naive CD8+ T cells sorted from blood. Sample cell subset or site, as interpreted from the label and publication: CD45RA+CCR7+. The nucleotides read TGTGCCAGTAGTACCCGGGACAGAACCTACGAGCAGTACTTC. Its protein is CASSTRDRTYEQYF. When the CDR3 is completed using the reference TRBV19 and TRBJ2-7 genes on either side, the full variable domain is DGGITQSPKYLFRKEGQNVTLSCEQNLNHDAMYWYRQDPGQGLRLIYYSQIVNDFQKGDIAEGYSVSREKKESFPLTVTSAQKNPTAFYLCASSTRDRTYEQYFGPGTRLTVT.